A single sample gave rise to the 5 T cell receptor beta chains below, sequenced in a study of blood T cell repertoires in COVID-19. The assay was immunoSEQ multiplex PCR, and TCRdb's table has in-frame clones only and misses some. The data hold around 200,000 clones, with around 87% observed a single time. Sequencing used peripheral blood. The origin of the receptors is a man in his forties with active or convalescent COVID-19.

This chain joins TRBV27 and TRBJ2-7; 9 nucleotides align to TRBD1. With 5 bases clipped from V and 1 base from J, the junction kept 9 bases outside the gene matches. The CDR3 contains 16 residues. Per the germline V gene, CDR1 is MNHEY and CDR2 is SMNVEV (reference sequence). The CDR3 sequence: CASSTWSGTGSYEQYF. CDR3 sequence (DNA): TGTGCCAGCAGTACCTGGTCCGGGACAGGGTCCTACGAGCAGTACTTC.

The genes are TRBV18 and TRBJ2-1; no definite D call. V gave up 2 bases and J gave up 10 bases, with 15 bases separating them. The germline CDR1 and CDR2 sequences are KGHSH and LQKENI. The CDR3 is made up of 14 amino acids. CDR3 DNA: TGTGCCAGCTCACCAGAAAACTCCCTAGTAGAGCAGTTCTTC. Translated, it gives CASSPENSLVEQFF.

DNA of the CDR3: TGTGCCAGCAGTTACGCGAGACCTAGCGGGGGGGCCCTCGTTCACGAGCAGTACTTC. This gives the protein CASSYARPSGGALVHEQYF. The rearrangement uses TRBV6-2 or TRBV6-3 and TRBJ2-7; TRBD2 matches 12 bases. Germline assignment: CDR1 MNHEY and CDR2 SVGEGT. The J segment lost 5 bases and the V segment lost 2 bases, leaving 16 bases of the junction unmatched. The CDR3 runs to 19 residues.

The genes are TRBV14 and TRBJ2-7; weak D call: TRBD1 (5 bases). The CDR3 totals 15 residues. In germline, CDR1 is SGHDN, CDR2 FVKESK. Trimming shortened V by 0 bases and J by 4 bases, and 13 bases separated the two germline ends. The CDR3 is CASSQDFREGYEQYF. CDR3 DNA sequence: TGTGCCAGCAGCCAAGATTTCAGGGAAGGGTACGAGCAGTACTTC.

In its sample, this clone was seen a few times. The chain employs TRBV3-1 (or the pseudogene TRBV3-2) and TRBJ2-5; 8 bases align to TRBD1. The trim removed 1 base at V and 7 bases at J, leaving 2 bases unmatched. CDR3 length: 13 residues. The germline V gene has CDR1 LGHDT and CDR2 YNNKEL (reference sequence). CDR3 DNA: TGTGCCAGCAGCCAAGGACAGGGGACGACCCAGTACTTC. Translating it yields CASSQGQGTTQYF.